This TCR beta chain was observed in a study of post-analysis software for immune sequencing data. V was clipped by 7 bases and J by 6 bases; unmatched bases: 26. The CDR3 consists of 21 residues. The germline V gene encodes CDR1 DFQATT and CDR2 SNEGSKA (reference sequence). cDNA libraries for TCR beta contained unique molecular identifiers. A single record per CDR3 protein comes from TCRdb applying MiXCR to the PCR reads. The sample records 740,000 or so distinct CDR3 sequences, roughly half being singletons. Findings of the study overall: Patients had higher frequencies than controls of five or six TRBV segments, including TRBV5-6, TRBV5-1 and TRBV20-1.

This clonotype has a handful of counts. Its specificity is not known. The chain joins TRBV20-1 to TRBJ2-1, with 14 bases that match TRBD2. The source of this sequence is a girl aged 5-17 years with multiple sclerosis. Specimen: blood. The CDR3 sequence: CSVRGFPEPGTSGGFSNEQFF. DNA for the CDR3: TGCAGTGTCAGAGGTTTCCCGGAACCCGGGACTAGCGGGGGCTTCTCCAATGAGCAGTTCTTC.